Listed below are T cell receptor beta chains from one sample, sequenced in a study of T cells after somatic rescue of genetic block. Clones were sequenced by immunoSEQ multiplex PCR, and TCRdb holds only the in-frame ones, with some missing. Of fewer than 150,000 clones in the sample, under 95% were seen once. The sample consisted of peripheral blood mononuclear cells (PBMCs). All receptors come from a woman younger than 30. The CDR3 runs from the conserved cysteine through the conserved F or W. The order of the fields is J gene, V gene, clone size, D gene, CDR3 protein, CDR3 DNA. A D gene is named only where the DNA matches it firmly. Rows give clone size only sometimes, using once, few, many, or a class for an expanded clone.

>TRBJ2-1|TRBV19|.|TRBD1
CASSIGRRGKYNEQFF
TGTGCCAGTAGTATAGGGCGCAGGGGGAAATACAATGAGCAGTTCTTC
>TRBJ1-5|TRBV18|once|TRBD1
CASSPGTGDGQPQHF
TGTGCCAGCTCACCAGGGACAGGGGATGGTCAGCCCCAGCATTTT
>TRBJ1-2|TRBV30|.|TRBD1
CAWGTGVHGYTF
TGTGCCTGGGGGACAGGGGTACATGGCTACACCTTC
>TRBJ2-4|TRBV5-1|once|.
CASSPRGGLAKNIQYF
TGCGCCAGCAGTCCTCGTGGGGGACTAGCCAAAAACATTCAGTACTTC
>TRBJ1-2|TRBV4-2|.|.
CASSQEQAGVGGYTF
TGTGCCAGCAGCCAAGAGCAGGCAGGGGTCGGGGGCTACACCTTC
>TRBJ1-1|TRBV15|.|.
CATSHGTLNTEAFF
TGTGCCACCAGCCACGGGACCCTGAACACTGAAGCTTTCTTT
>TRBJ1-1|TRBV5-6|.|.
CASSLQGGIGTEAFF
TGTGCCAGCAGCTTGCAGGGAGGGATCGGCACTGAAGCTTTCTTT
>TRBJ2-7|TRBV20-1|.|TRBD1
CSARNRDRLYF
TGCAGTGCCCGCAACCGGGACAGACTGTACTTC
>TRBJ1-4|TRBV5-6|.|.
CASNRQAEKLFF
TGTGCCAGCAACCGACAGGCTGAAAAACTGTTTTTT
>TRBJ1-5|TRBV4-2|.|.
CASSQEGGKVDQPQHF
TGTGCCAGCAGCCAAGAGGGAGGGAAAGTTGATCAGCCCCAGCATTTT
>TRBJ2-7|TRBV15|.|TRBD2
CATSRDRAGGSYEQYF
TGTGCCACCAGCAGAGATCGAGCGGGGGGGTCCTACGAGCAGTACTTC
>TRBJ2-5|TRBV18|.|TRBD1
CASSPSTGGQETQYF
TGTGCCAGCTCACCATCGACAGGGGGCCAAGAGACCCAGTACTTC
>TRBJ2-7|TRBV9|.|.
CASSVADRIDEQYF
TGTGCCAGCAGCGTAGCCGACAGGATCGACGAGCAGTACTTC
>TRBJ2-5|TRBV2|.|.
CASVRAGETQYF
TGTGCCAGCGTCAGGGCAGGAGAGACCCAGTACTTC
>TRBJ2-3|TRBV7-7|.|.
CASSFSSGGTDTQYF
TGTGCCAGCAGCTTCTCTTCAGGGGGCACAGATACGCAGTATTTT
>TRBJ2-2|TRBV4-2|.|.
CASSQDHADTGELFF
TGTGCCAGCAGCCAAGATCACGCCGACACCGGGGAGCTGTTTTTT
>TRBJ2-3|TRBV11-3|.|.
CASSFYTGGDTQYF
TGTGCCAGCAGCTTTTACACAGGCGGAGATACGCAGTATTTT
>TRBJ1-3|TRBV30|.|.
CAWAGGHTPSGNTIYF
TGTGCCTGGGCGGGGGGACACACACCCTCTGGAAACACCATATATTTT
>TRBJ2-5|TRBV27|.|TRBD2
CASSLLRSGGALETQYF
TGTGCCAGCAGTTTACTCCGTAGCGGGGGGGCTTTAGAGACCCAGTACTTC